The clone carrying this T cell receptor (beta chain) was found once. The target antigen is unknown. This entry comes from a study of shared clonotypes between healthy human individuals. Findings and limits, study-wide: Among a few donors, around 5% of naive CD4 clonotypes were found in common.

Donors, healthy HIV-negative adults, lacked recent acute infections or vaccinations. Trimming took 8 bases from V and 1 from J; bases not matched to a gene: 3. Looked up from germline, CDR1 is MGHDK and CDR2 is SYGVNS. The CDR3 is 14 amino acids. Data came from immunoSEQ multiplex PCR; TCRdb stores just in-frame clones and leaves some out. The data contain more than 2,000,000 clones, 85% to 95% of them singletons. The sequenced sample was naive CD4+ T cells from PBMCs. As for subset: CD45RA+ positively selected. The sequence was obtained from a man younger than 30 in good health. Some clones in this sample may be carry-over from other donors' samples. The chain carries TRBV25-1 and TRBJ2-1, with 9 bases matching TRBD2. CDR3 sequence reads: CASRLAASYNEQFF. CDR3 nucleotide sequence: TGTGCCAGCCGACTAGCGGCATCCTACAATGAGCAGTTCTTC.